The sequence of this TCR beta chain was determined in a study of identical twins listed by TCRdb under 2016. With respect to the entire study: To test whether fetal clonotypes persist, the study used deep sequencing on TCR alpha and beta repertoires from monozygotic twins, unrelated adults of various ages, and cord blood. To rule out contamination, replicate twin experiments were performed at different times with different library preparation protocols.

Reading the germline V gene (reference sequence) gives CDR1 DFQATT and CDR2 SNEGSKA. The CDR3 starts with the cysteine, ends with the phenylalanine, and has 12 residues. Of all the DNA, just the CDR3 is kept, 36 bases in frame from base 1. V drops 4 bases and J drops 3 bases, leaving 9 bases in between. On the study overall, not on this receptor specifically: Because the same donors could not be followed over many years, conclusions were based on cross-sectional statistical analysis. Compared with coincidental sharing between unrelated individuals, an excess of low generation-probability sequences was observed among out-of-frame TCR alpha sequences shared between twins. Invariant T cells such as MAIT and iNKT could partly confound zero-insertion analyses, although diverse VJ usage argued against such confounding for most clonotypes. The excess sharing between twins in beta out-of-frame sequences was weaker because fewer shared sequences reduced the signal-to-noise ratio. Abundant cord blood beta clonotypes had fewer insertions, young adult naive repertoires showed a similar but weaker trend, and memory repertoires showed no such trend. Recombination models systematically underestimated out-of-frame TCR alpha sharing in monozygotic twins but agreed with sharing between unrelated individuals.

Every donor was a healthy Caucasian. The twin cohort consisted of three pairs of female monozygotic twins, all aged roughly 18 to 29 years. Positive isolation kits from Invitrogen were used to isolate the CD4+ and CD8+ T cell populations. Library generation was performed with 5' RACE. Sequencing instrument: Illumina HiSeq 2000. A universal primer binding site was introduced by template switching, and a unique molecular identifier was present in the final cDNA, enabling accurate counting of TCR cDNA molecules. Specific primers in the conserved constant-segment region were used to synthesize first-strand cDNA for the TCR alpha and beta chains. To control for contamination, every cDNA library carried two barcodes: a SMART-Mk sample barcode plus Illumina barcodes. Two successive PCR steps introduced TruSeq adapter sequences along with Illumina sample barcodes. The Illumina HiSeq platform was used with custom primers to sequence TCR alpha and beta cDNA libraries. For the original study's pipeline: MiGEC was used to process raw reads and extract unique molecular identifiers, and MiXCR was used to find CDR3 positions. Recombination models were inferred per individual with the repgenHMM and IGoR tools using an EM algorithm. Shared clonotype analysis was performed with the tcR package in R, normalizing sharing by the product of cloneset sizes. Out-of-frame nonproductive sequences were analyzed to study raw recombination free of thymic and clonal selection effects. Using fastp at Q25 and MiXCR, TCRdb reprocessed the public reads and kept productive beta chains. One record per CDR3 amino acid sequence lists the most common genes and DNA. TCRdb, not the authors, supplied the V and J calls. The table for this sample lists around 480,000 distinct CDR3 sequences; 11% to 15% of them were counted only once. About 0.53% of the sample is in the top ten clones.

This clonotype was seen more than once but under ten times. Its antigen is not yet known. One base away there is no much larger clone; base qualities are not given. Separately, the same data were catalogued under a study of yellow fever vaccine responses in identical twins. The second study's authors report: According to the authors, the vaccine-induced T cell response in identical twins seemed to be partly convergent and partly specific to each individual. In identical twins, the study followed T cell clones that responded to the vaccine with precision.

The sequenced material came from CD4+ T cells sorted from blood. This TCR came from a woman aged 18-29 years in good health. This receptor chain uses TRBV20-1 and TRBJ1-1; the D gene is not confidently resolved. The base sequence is TGCAGTGCTATGGTTGGGTACACTGAAGCTTTCTTT. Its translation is CSAMVGYTEAFF.